The present entry profiles one T cell receptor (beta chain) with its context. The antigen is undetermined. Different DNA sequences within this sample yield the same CDR3. Naive CD8 isolation took CD45RO-negative cells positively selected for CCR7 and excluded terminally differentiated effector memory CD45RA+ cells. The ends were cut back, 1 base at V and 5 bases at J, with 11 bases in the middle. The CDR3 is 14 residues long. Per the germline V gene, CDR1 is SEHNR and CDR2 is FQNEAQ (reference sequence). DNA at approximately 200 ng, 25,000 to 30,000 T cell genomes, went into sorted-subset replicate PCRs. Authors' analysis steps: Without quality scores, immunoSEQ junctional reads could not be filtered like full-length reads. Sequenced by immunoSEQ multiplex PCR; TCRdb stores in-frame clones only, minus some. V, J and clone size are taken as reported in that table, and D and trimming were inferred from the DNA itself. The profile covers about 2.1 million clones, with roughly 93% appearing a single time and approximately 1.7% taken by the ten largest.

This entry belongs to a study of shared clonotypes between healthy human individuals. Background on the study: Per-donor plates numbered three CD4 naive, three CD4 memory, two CD8 naive and one CD8 memory.

Study outcomes and limitations: At large depth, rarefaction still showed sorted-subset sequencing to be incomplete.

The chain couples TRBV7-9 to TRBJ2-5, with a tentative D call TRBD1 (6 bases). This clonotype was sampled from a young man in good health. Some clones in this sample may be carry-over from other donors' samples. Sequencing input: naive CD8+ T cells from PBMCs. CDR3 nucleotides: TGTGCCAGCAGCTTAGGGGGGCTGAAGGAGACCCAGTACTTC. It translates to CASSLGGLKETQYF. Supplemented by reference TRBV7-9 and TRBJ2-5, the full variable domain reads DTGVSQNPRHKITKRGQNVTFRCDPISEHNRLYWYRQTLGQGPEFLTYFQNEAQLEKSRLLSDRFSAERPKGSFSTLEIQRTEQGDSAMYLCASSLGGLKETQYFGPGTRLLVL.